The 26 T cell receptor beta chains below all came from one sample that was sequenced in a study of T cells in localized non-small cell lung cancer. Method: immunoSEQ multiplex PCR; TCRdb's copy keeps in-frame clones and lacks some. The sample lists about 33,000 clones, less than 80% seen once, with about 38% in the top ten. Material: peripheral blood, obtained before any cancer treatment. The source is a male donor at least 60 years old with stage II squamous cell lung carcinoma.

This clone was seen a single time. In DNA, the CDR3 is TGTGCCAGCAGCCGTGACGGGCGGAGGCTTCAAGAGACCCAGTACTTC. This codes for CASSRDGRRLQETQYF. The rearrangement joins TRBV7-2 to TRBJ2-5; a possible D gene is TRBD2 (5 bases). Germline-derived CDR1 and CDR2 are SGHTA and FQGNSA. Trimming removed 5 bases at V and 2 bases at J, with 18 bases between. The CDR3 sequence is 16 residues long.

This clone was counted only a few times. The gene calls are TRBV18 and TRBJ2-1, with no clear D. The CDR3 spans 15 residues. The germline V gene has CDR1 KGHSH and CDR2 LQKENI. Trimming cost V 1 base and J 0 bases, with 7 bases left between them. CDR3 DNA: TGTGCCAGCTCACCACAGCCGGGCTCCTACAATGAGCAGTTCTTC. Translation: CASSPQPGSYNEQFF.

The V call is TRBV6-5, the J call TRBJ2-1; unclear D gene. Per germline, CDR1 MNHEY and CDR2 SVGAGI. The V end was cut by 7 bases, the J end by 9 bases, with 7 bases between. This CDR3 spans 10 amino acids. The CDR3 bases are TGTGCCAGCATTAGTAGTGAGCAGTTCTTC. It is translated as CASISSEQFF.

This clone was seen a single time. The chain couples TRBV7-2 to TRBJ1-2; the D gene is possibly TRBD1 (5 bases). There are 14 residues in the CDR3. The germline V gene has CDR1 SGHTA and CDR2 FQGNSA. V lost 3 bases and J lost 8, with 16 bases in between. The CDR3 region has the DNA TGTGCCAGCAGCTTTAGCTTAACGGGGGAAGGCTACACCTTC. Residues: CASSFSLTGEGYTF.

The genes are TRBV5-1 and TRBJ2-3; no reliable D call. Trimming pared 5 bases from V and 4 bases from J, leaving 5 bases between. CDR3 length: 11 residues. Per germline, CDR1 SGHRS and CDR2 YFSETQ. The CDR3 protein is CASSEADTQYF. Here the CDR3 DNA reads TGCGCCAGCAGTGAGGCAGATACGCAGTATTTT.

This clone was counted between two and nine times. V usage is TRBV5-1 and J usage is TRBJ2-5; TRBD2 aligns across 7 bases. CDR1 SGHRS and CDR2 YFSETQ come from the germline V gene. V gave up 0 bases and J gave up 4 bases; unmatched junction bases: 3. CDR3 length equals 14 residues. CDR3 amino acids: CASSLEPSGETQYF. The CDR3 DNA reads TGCGCCAGCAGCTTGGAGCCTAGCGGAGAGACCCAGTACTTC.

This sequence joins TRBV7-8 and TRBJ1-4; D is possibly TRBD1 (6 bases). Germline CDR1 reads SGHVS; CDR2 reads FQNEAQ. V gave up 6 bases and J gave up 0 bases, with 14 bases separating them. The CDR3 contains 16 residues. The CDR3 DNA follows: TGTGCCAGCAGGGGGAGGGGGAGTGCAACTAATGAAAAACTGTTTTTT. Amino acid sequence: CASRGRGSATNEKLFF.

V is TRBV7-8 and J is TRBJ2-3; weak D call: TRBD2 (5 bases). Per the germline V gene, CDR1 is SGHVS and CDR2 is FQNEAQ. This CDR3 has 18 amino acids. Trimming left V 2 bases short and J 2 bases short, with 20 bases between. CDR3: CASSLFGAETTYTDTQYF. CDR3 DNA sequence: TGTGCCAGCAGCTTATTTGGAGCGGAGACAACCTACACAGATACGCAGTATTTT.

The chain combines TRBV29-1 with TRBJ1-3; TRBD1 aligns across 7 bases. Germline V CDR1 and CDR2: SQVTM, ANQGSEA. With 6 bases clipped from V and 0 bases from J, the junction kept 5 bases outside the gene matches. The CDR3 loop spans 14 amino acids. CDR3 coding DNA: TGCAGCGTAAGCAACAGGGGCTCTGGAAACACCATATATTTT. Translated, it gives CSVSNRGSGNTIYF.

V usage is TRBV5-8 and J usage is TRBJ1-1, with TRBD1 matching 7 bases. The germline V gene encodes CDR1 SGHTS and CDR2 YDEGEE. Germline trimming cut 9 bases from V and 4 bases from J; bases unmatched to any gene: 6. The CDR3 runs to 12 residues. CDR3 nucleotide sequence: TGTGCCACCAGACAGGGTAGCACTGAAGCTTTCTTT. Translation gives CATRQGSTEAFF.

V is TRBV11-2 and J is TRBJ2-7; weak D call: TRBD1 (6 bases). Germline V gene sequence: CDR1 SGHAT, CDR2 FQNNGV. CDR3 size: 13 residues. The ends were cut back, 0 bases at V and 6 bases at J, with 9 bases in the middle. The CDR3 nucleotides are TGTGCCAGCAGCTTAGATCGAGGGGGCGAGCAGTACTTC. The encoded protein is CASSLDRGGEQYF.

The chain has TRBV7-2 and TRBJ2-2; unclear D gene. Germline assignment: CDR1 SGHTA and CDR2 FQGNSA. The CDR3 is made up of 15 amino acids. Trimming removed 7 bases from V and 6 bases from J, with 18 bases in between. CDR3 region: CASMPRNIISGELFF. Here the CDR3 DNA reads TGTGCCAGCATGCCCAGGAACATCATTTCCGGGGAGCTGTTTTTT.

The DNA of the CDR3 is TGTGCCAGCCATGAACCGGGACGCAGGCCGTCAGAAGCTTTCTTT. This encodes CASHEPGRRPSEAFF. V is TRBV6-5 and J is TRBJ1-1; D perhaps matches TRBD1 (5 bases). The CDR3 has 15 residues. V was clipped by 8 bases and J by 8 bases, with 24 bases between them. Germline V lookup: CDR1 MNHEY, CDR2 SVGAGI.

The CDR3 is CASSAGLAGYNEQFF. The CDR3 DNA reads as TGTGCCAGCAGTGCCGGACTAGCGGGGTACAATGAGCAGTTCTTC. The chain has TRBV2 and TRBJ2-1, with 12 bases matching TRBD2. Germline V lookup: CDR1 SNHLY, CDR2 FYNNEI. V was clipped by 4 bases and J by 4 bases; unmatched bases: 2. The CDR3 loop spans 15 amino acids. Looking up the rest from reference TRBV2 and TRBJ2-1 gives the full variable domain: EPEVTQTPSHQVTQMGQEVILRCVPISNHLYFYWYRQILGQKVEFLVSFYNNEISEKSEIFDDQFSVERPDGSNFTLKIRSTKLEDSAMYFCASSAGLAGYNEQFFGPGTRLTVL.

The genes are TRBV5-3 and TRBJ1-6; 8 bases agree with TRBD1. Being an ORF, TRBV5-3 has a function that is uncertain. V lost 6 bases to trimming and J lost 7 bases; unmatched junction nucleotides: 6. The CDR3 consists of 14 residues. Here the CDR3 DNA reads TGTGCCAGAAAGCCAGGGGGCTTCAATTCACCCCTCCACTTT. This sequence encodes CARKPGGFNSPLHF.

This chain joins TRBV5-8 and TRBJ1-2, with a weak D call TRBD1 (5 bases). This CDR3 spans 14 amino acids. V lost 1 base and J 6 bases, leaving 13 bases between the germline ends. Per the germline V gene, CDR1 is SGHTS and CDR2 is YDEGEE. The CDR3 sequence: CASSLTAGRNGYTF. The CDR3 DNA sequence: TGTGCCAGCAGCTTGACGGCAGGGAGAAATGGCTACACCTTC.

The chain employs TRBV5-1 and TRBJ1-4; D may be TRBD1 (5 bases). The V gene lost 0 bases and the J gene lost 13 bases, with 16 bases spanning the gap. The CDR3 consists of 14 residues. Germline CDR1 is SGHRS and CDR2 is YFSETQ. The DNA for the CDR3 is TGCGCCAGCAGCTTGGAATCGACAGATCCCGCACTGTTTTTT. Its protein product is CASSLESTDPALFF.

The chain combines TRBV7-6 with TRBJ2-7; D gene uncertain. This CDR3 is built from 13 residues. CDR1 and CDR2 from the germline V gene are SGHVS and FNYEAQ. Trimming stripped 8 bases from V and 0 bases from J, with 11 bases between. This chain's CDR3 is CASAHLSSYEQYF. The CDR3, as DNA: TGTGCCAGCGCACATTTAAGCTCCTACGAGCAGTACTTC.

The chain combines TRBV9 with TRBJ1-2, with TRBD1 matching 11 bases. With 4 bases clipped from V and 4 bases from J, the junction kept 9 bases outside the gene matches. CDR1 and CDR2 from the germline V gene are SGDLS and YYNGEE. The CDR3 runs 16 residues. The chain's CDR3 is CASSLGQGAGSYGYTF. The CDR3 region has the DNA TGTGCCAGCAGCTTAGGACAGGGGGCCGGAAGCTATGGCTACACCTTC. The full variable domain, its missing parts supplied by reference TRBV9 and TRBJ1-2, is DSGVTQTPKHLITATGQRVTLRCSPRSGDLSVYWYQQSLDQGLQFLIQYYNGEERAKGNILERFSAQQFPDLHSELNLSSLELGDSALYFCASSLGQGAGSYGYTFGSGTRLTVV.

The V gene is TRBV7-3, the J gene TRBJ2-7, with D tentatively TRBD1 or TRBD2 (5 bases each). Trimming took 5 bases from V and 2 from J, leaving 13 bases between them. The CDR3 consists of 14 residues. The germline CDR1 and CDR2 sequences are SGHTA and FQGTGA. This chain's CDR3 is CASSPGTGAYEQYF. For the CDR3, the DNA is TGTGCCAGCAGCCCGGGGACCGGCGCCTACGAGCAGTACTTC. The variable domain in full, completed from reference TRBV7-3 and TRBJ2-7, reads GAGVSQTPSNKVTEKGKYVELRCDPISGHTALYWYRQSLGQGPEFLIYFQGTGAADDSGLPNDRFFAVRPEGSVSTLKIQRTERGDSAVYLCASSPGTGAYEQYFGPGTRLTVT.

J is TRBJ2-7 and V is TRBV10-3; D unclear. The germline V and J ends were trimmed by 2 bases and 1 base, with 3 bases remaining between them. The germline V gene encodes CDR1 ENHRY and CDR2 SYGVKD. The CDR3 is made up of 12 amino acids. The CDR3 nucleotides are TGTGCCATCAGTGAGAGATCCTACGAGCAGTACTTC. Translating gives CAISERSYEQYF.

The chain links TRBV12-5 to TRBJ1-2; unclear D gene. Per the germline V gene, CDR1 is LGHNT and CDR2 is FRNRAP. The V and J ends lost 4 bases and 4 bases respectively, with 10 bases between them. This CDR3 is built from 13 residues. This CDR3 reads CASGSKDLYGYTF. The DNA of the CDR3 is TGTGCTAGTGGTTCAAAGGACCTCTATGGCTACACCTTC. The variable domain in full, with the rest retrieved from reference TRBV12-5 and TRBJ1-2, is DARVTQTPRHKVTEMGQEVTMRCQPILGHNTVFWYRQTMMQGLELLAYFRNRAPLDDSGMPKDRFSAEMPDATLATLKIQPSEPRDSAVYFCASGSKDLYGYTFGSGTRLTVV.

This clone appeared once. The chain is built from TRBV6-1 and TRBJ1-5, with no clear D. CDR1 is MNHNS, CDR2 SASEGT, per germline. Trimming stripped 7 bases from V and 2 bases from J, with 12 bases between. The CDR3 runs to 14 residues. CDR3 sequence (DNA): TGTGCCAGCACCCGCCCCCAAGGCAATCAGCCCCAGCATTTT. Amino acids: CASTRPQGNQPQHF.

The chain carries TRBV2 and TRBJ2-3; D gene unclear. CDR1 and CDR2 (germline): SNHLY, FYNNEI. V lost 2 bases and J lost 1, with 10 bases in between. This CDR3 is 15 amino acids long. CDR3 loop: CASSEKRWGTDTQYF. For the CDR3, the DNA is TGTGCCAGCAGTGAAAAAAGGTGGGGCACAGATACGCAGTATTTT.

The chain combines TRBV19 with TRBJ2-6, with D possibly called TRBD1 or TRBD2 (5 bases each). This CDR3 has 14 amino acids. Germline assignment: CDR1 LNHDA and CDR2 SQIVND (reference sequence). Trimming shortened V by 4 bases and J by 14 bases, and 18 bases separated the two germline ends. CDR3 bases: TGTGCCAGTAGTAATCGGGACGGAAGGGTTCTCCTGACTTTC. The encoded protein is CASSNRDGRVLLTF.

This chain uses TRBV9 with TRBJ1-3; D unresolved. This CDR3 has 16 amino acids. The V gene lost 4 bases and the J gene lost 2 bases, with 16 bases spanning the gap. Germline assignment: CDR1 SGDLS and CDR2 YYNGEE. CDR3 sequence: CASSPQGLDPGNTIYF. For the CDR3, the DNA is TGTGCCAGCAGCCCTCAAGGGCTAGACCCTGGAAACACCATATATTTT.